This T cell receptor (beta chain) appears in the sequencing data of a study of patients and donors after allogeneic stem cell transplantation (TCRdb year 2020). Library generation was performed with RT-PCR. This sample was sequenced with a NextSeq 550. TCRdb reanalyzed the raw reads on its own, using fastp at Q25 for trimming and MiXCR for clone calling, and kept in-frame beta chains. Identical CDR3 proteins give one entry, which carries the most common genes and DNA. A total of about 230,000 distinct CDR3 sequences appear in this sample, 13% to 15% of them only once. The ten largest clones capture around 10% of the sample. There are 14 amino acids in the CDR3, from cysteine to phenylalanine inclusive. Only the CDR3 part of the read is kept: 42 bases, read in frame from the first base. V and J are truncated by 0 bases and 2 bases respectively, leaving an intervening sequence of 7 bases. For CDR1 and CDR2, the germline V gene lists SGHDN and FVKESK.

This clonotype showed up many times. Its binding antigen is unknown. No much larger clone is present one base from it, and per-base qualities are unavailable. Material: blood, either unsorted or a sorted T cell fraction (not recorded which). The clonotype was recovered from a human donor who was either an allogeneic HSCT recipient or a stem cell or donor lymphocyte infusion donor (not recorded which). It is not recorded whose cells these are; they may come from a transplant donor. The V gene is TRBV14 and the J gene is TRBJ1-1, with the D gene call left open. The bases read TGTGCCAGCAGCCAAGATCTGGGTAACACTGAAGCTTTCTTT. Translated, it reads CASSQDLGNTEAFF.